These 24 T cell receptor beta chains originate from one sample sequenced in a study of T-cell reconstitution after alpha-beta-depleted transplantation in children. It was with unique molecular identifiers that the TCRbeta library was prepared. One entry per CDR3 protein, called by TCRdb with MiXCR from the PCR reads. This table holds around 600,000 distinct CDR3 sequences, more than 9% found once. Material: PBMCs from the stem cell graft donor, obtained from the stem cell graft. Receptors were obtained from a human donor who donated a stem cell graft to a child with acute myeloid leukemia.

This sequence joins TRBV7-2 and TRBJ2-5; TRBD2 aligns across 7 bases. Germline CDR1 is SGHTA and CDR2 is FQGNSA. The CDR3 contains 15 residues. The V gene end was trimmed by 2 bases and the J gene end by 1 base; junction bases not matched to a gene: 4. CDR3 protein: CASSLNGRTQETQYF. The DNA for the CDR3 is TGTGCCAGCAGCTTAAACGGGAGGACCCAAGAGACCCAGTACTTC. The complete variable domain, with remaining parts taken from reference TRBV7-2 and TRBJ2-5, reads GAGVSQSPSNKVTEKGKDVELRCDPISGHTALYWYRQSLGQGLEFLIYFQGNSAPDKSGLPSDRFSAERTGGSVSTLTIQRTQQEDSAVYLCASSLNGRTQETQYFGPGTRLLVL.

In its sample, this clonotype was seen a few times. The J gene is TRBJ2-7, the V gene TRBV6-2 or TRBV6-3; 10 nucleotides match TRBD1. Germline values: CDR1 MNHEY, CDR2 SVGEGT. J lost 5 bases, V lost 2 bases, and 9 bases had no gene match. This CDR3 is 16 amino acids long. The CDR3 here is CASSYLDDRGRDEQYF. Here the CDR3 DNA reads TGTGCCAGCAGTTACCTAGATGACAGGGGGCGCGACGAGCAGTACTTC.

This clonotype was counted ten times or more. This chain connects TRBV10-3 to TRBJ2-1; D is tentatively TRBD1 or TRBD2 (5 bases each). With 0 bases removed from V and 10 bases from J, the gap between germline ends came to 16 bases. CDR1 and CDR2 (germline): ENHRY, SYGVKD. This CDR3 comprises 15 residues. The CDR3, as DNA: TGTGCCATCAGTGAGTCGAGAGGGGCCGAAGGAGAGCAGTTCTTC. Translation gives CAISESRGAEGEQFF.

A few counts support this clonotype. The J gene is TRBJ2-1, the V gene TRBV11-2; weak D call: TRBD1 (6 bases). Germline V gene data show CDR1 as SGHAT and CDR2 as FQNNGV. The CDR3 totals 12 residues. The V gene lost 5 bases and the J gene lost 9 bases, with 11 bases spanning the gap. CDR3 loop: CASSPRTVEQFF. The DNA for the CDR3 is TGTGCCAGCAGCCCTCGGACAGTTGAGCAGTTCTTC.

This clonotype came up a few times. V usage is TRBV5-1 and J usage is TRBJ2-2; no definite D call. The CDR3 is 14 amino acids. Trimming removed 0 bases at V and 6 bases at J, with 9 bases between. The germline V gene encodes CDR1 SGHRS and CDR2 YFSETQ. CDR3 loop: CASSLVVSAGELFF. As DNA, the CDR3 is TGCGCCAGCAGCTTGGTCGTCTCGGCCGGGGAGCTGTTTTTT.

The chain has TRBV18 and TRBJ2-3, with D unclear. The germline V and J ends were trimmed by 3 bases and 4 bases, with 8 bases remaining between them. CDR3 length equals 13 residues. From germline, CDR1 is KGHSH and CDR2 LQKENI. CDR3: CASSPTQADTQYF. The CDR3 bases are TGTGCCAGCTCACCCACTCAGGCAGATACGCAGTATTTT.

DNA for the CDR3: TGTGCCAGCAGCTTACTCCGGGACGGCTCCTACAATGAGCAGTTCTTC. Encoded protein: CASSLLRDGSYNEQFF. The V call is TRBV11-2, the J call TRBJ2-1; D possibly uses TRBD1 or TRBD2 (5 bases each). V gave up 2 bases and J gave up 0 bases, with 11 bases separating them. The CDR3 has 16 amino acids. The germline gives CDR1 SGHAT, CDR2 FQNNGV.

This clonotype was seen ten or more times. CDR3 amino acids: CASSISAGGTDTQYF. The CDR3, as DNA: TGTGCCAGCAGCATATCTGCAGGGGGCACAGATACGCAGTATTTT. V usage is TRBV11-2 and J usage is TRBJ2-3, with D maybe TRBD1 (6 bases). V lost 5 bases and J lost 1, with 13 bases in between. Per germline, CDR1 SGHAT and CDR2 FQNNGV. The CDR3 is 15 residues long.

This clonotype came up a few times. CDR3 loop: CATSRDFQSFQLNTEAFF. CDR3 bases: TGTGCCACCAGCAGAGATTTCCAGTCGTTTCAGCTGAACACTGAAGCTTTCTTT. This sequence joins TRBV15 and TRBJ1-1; D is unresolved. The germline gives CDR1 LNHNV, CDR2 YYDKDF (reference sequence). Trimming pared 0 bases from V and 0 bases from J, leaving 17 bases between. The CDR3 has 18 residues.

At least ten counts were recorded for this clonotype. The V and J genes are TRBV15 and TRBJ2-3; D might be TRBD1 (6 bases). Germline CDR1 is LNHNV and CDR2 is YYDKDF (reference sequence). The CDR3 consists of 16 residues. Trimming removed 0 bases at V and 1 base at J, with 11 bases between. In DNA form, the CDR3 reads TGTGCCACCAGCAGAGAAGGTCGGACAGGCACAGATACGCAGTATTTT. Its protein product is CATSREGRTGTDTQYF.

This clonotype was seen repeatedly, ten times or more. This sequence joins TRBV29-1 and TRBJ2-3; a weak D match, TRBD2 (5 bases). The CDR3 is 10 amino acids. Germline V lookup: CDR1 SQVTM, CDR2 ANQGSEA. The V end lost 6 bases, the J end lost 8 bases, and 9 bases lay between the germline ends. CDR3 in DNA: TGCAGCGTGGACGCGGGTACGCAGTATTTT. Translation: CSVDAGTQYF.

The CDR3 here is CASIGQGGGYTF. The CDR3 DNA sequence: TGTGCCAGCATCGGACAGGGTGGAGGCTACACCTTC. The chain recombines TRBV5-6 with TRBJ1-2, with 8 bases matching TRBD1. The CDR3 length is 12 residues. J was trimmed by 8 bases and V by 6 bases; bases with no gene match: 6. CDR1 SGHDT and CDR2 YYEEEE come from the germline V gene.

This clonotype was seen a handful of times. The chain couples TRBV24-1 to TRBJ2-5, with a weak D call TRBD1 (6 bases). The CDR3 contains 15 residues. Germline-derived CDR1 and CDR2 are KGHDR and SFDVKD. V was cut by 0 bases and J by 2 bases, with 9 bases left in between. The CDR3 coding sequence is TGTGCCACCAGTGATTTGCGCAGGGGACAAGAGACCCAGTACTTC. This codes for CATSDLRRGQETQYF.

This clonotype has a single count. The V call is TRBV30, the J call TRBJ2-5; D perhaps matches TRBD2 (5 bases). CDR3 length equals 12 residues. The germline CDR1 and CDR2 sequences are GTSNPN and SVGIG (reference sequence). Between the trimmed V and J ends, which lost 4 bases and 12 bases, there was a span of 18 bases. In DNA form, the CDR3 reads TGTGCCTGGACCTCTTCCCGGGGTCTGAAGTACTTC. Its protein product is CAWTSSRGLKYF.

The V call is TRBV2, the J call TRBJ2-1; no reliable D call. This CDR3 has 15 residues. V was trimmed by 1 base and J by 7 bases, leaving 14 bases between them. The germline CDR1 and CDR2 sequences are SNHLY and FYNNEI. Written as DNA, the CDR3 is TGTGCCAGCAGTGAAGAGGTGGCTTTGGGGAATGAGCAGTTCTTC. This translates into CASSEEVALGNEQFF.

V gene TRBV7-9 combines with J gene TRBJ2-7; D not certain. Germline V CDR1 and CDR2: SEHNR, FQNEAQ (reference sequence). Trimming removed 4 bases at V and 1 base at J, with 8 bases between. This CDR3 spans 13 amino acids. The CDR3 sequence is CASSSPASYEQYF. CDR3 in DNA: TGTGCCAGCAGCTCCCCGGCGTCCTACGAGCAGTACTTC.

The V and J genes are TRBV20-1 and TRBJ1-5, with 9 bases identical to TRBD1. The V segment lost 3 bases and the J segment 2 bases; nucleotides outside the gene matches: 5. Germline CDR1 reads DFQATT; CDR2 reads SNEGSKA (reference sequence). CDR3 length: 15 residues. As DNA, the CDR3 is TGCAGTGCTAGGGGGACAGGGTCGGGCAATCAGCCCCAGCATTTT. Amino acids: CSARGTGSGNQPQHF.

In this sample, this clonotype turned up many times. This chain links TRBV7-6 with TRBJ2-2; perhaps D is TRBD1 or TRBD2 (5 bases each). V lost 8 bases, J lost 4 bases, and 11 bases lay in between. The CDR3 spans 13 residues. The germline CDR1 and CDR2 sequences are SGHVS and FNYEAQ. The DNA for the CDR3 is TGTGCCAGCGGGGACCACATCACCGGGGAGCTGTTTTTT. Translation: CASGDHITGELFF.

This clonotype was seen a handful of times. The CDR3, as DNA: TGTGCCGGGGCGAGGGAGGGCCGTGGAGAGCAGTTCTTC. Its translation: CAGAREGRGEQFF. The J gene is TRBJ2-1, the V gene TRBV6-2 or TRBV6-3, with 7 bases identical to TRBD2. The ends lost 11 bases at V and 10 bases at J; junction bases unmatched: 14. CDR1 and CDR2 from the germline V gene are MNHEY and SVGEGT. This CDR3 comprises 13 residues.

This clonotype was picked up a small number of times. The rearrangement links TRBV6-2 or TRBV6-3 to TRBJ2-7, with no clear D. V shed 0 bases and J shed 7 bases, with 7 bases lying between them. CDR3 size: 12 residues. Germline V lookup: CDR1 MNHEY, CDR2 SVGEGT. CDR3: CASSYSNLEQYF. CDR3 DNA sequence: TGTGCCAGCAGTTACTCGAATCTGGAGCAGTACTTC.

The chain uses TRBV3-1 and TRBJ2-1; 8 bases are shared with TRBD2. Germline V gives CDR1 LGHDT, CDR2 YNNKEL (reference sequence). The CDR3 covers 17 residues. V was pared by 1 base and J by 7 bases, with 12 bases of the junction left unmatched. The CDR3 coding sequence is TGTGCCAGCAGCCAAGTGAGAAGCGGGAGATCCAGGAATGAGCAGTTCTTC. This codes for CASSQVRSGRSRNEQFF.

This clonotype was observed at least ten times. This chain joins TRBV19 and TRBJ1-5, with D tentatively TRBD1 (5 bases). Per the germline V gene, CDR1 is LNHDA and CDR2 is SQIVND (reference sequence). The CDR3 has 15 amino acids. V gave up 5 bases and J gave up 0 bases, with 11 bases separating them. DNA of the CDR3: TGTGCCAGTAGTTCCCAGGGTTTTAGCAATCAGCCCCAGCATTTT. This encodes CASSSQGFSNQPQHF.

V usage is TRBV29-1 and J usage is TRBJ2-1; D might be TRBD2 (6 bases). V lost 4 bases, J lost 14 bases, and 12 bases lay in between. The germline V gene has CDR1 SQVTM and CDR2 ANQGSEA. CDR3 length equals 10 residues. CDR3 residues: CSVVRGSKFF. Here the CDR3 DNA reads TGCAGCGTTGTTCGGGGGTCGAAGTTCTTC.

This rearrangement joins TRBV20-1 to TRBJ2-7; D is unresolved. The CDR3 is 14 amino acids. V lost 7 bases to trimming and J lost 7 bases, with 23 bases between them. CDR1 is DFQATT and CDR2 is SNEGSKA in the germline V gene (reference sequence). Written as DNA, the CDR3 is TGCAGTGTACCCCCTCCGAGAGACACCCGGGAGCAGTACTTC. Protein sequence: CSVPPPRDTREQYF.